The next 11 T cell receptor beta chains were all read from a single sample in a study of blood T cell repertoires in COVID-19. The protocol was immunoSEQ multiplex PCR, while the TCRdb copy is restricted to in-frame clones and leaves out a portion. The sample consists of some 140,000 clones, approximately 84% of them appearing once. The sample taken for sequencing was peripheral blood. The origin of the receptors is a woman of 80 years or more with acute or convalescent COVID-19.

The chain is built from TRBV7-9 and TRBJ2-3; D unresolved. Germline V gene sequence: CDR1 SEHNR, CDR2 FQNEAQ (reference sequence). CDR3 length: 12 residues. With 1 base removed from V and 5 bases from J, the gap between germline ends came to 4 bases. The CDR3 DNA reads TGTGCCAGCAGCTTAGACGGAGATACGCAGTATTTT. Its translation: CASSLDGDTQYF.

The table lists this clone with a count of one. CDR3 DNA: TGCGCCAGCAGCCCATACTCGGACTCCAGCTCCTACAATGAGCAGTTCTTC. It is translated as CASSPYSDSSSYNEQFF. This rearrangement joins TRBV4-3 to TRBJ2-1; perhaps TRBD2 as D (5 bases). This CDR3 region has 17 residues. V lost 4 bases, J lost 0 bases, and 16 bases lay in between. Germline V lookup: CDR1 LGHNA, CDR2 YSLEER.

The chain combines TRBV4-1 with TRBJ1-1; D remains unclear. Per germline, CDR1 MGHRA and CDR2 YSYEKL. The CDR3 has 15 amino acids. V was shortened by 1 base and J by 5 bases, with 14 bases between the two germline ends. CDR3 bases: TGCGCCAGCAGCCAAGCATACCGAGGGCGGACTGAAGCTTTCTTT. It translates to CASSQAYRGRTEAFF.

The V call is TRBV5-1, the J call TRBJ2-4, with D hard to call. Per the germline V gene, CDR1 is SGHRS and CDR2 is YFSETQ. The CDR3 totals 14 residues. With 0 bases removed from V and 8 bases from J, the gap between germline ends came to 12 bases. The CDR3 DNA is TGCGCCAGCAGCTTGGGAGACACCAGAGACATTCAGTACTTC. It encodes CASSLGDTRDIQYF.

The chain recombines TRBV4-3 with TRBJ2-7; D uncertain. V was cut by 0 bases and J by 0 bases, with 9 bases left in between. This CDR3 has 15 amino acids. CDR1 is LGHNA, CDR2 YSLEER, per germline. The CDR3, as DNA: TGCGCCAGCAGCCAAGACTGGCCAGTCTCCTACGAGCAGTACTTC. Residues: CASSQDWPVSYEQYF.

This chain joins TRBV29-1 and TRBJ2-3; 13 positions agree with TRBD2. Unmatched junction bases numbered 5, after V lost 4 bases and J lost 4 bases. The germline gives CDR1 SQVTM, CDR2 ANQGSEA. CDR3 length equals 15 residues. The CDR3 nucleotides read TGCAGCGTTGGGGGGACTAGCGGGGTGCCAGATACGCAGTATTTT. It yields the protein CSVGGTSGVPDTQYF.

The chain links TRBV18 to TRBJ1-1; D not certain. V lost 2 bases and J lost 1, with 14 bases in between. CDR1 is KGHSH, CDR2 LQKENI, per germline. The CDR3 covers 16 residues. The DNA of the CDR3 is TGTGCCAGCTCACCAAGGCCAGGACTATCGAACACTGAAGCTTTCTTT. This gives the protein CASSPRPGLSNTEAFF.

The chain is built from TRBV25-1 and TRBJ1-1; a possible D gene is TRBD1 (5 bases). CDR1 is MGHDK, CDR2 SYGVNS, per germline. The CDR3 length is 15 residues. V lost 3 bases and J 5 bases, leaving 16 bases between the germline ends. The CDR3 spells CASSDDGQGGTEAFF. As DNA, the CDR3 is TGTGCCAGCAGTGATGACGGCCAGGGAGGGACTGAAGCTTTCTTT.

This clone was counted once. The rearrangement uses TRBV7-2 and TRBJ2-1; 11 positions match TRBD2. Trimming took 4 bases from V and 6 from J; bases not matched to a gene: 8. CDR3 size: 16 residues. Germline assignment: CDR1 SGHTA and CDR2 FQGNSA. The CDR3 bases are TGTGCCAGCAGCTCACCCCTAGCGGGAGGAGGCAATGAGCAGTTCTTC. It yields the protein CASSSPLAGGGNEQFF. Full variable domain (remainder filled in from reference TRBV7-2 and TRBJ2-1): GAGVSQSPSNKVTEKGKDVELRCDPISGHTALYWYRQSLGQGLEFLIYFQGNSAPDKSGLPSDRFSAERTGGSVSTLTIQRTQQEDSAVYLCASSSPLAGGGNEQFFGPGTRLTVL.

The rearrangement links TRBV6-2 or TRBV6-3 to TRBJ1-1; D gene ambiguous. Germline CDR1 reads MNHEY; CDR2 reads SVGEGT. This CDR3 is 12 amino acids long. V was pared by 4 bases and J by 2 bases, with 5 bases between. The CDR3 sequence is CASSLLNTEAFF. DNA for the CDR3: TGTGCCAGCAGTTTACTTAACACTGAAGCTTTCTTT.

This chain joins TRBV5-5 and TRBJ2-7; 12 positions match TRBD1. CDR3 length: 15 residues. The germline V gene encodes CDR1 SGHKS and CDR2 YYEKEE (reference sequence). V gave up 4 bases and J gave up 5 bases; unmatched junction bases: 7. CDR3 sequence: CASSKGQGAHNEQYF. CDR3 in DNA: TGTGCCAGCAGCAAGGGACAGGGGGCGCACAACGAGCAGTACTTC.